This is a list of T cell receptor beta chains from one sample in a study of beta chain features in type 1 diabetes. Only in-frame clones appear in the TCRdb table, and some are missing; sequencing was by immunoSEQ multiplex PCR. Counted here are under 450,000 clones, around 16% occurring once; the ten biggest clones make up under 0.02%. Sequenced: naive CD4+ T cells from blood. These receptors came from a woman between 18 and 30 years old in good health. The CDR3 runs from the conserved cysteine through the conserved F or W. D genes are given only for firm matches. Rows may omit the clone size; those that give it use once, few, many or a size class.

D gene	CDR3 length	V gene	clone size	J gene	CDR3 DNA	CDR3 protein
NA	13	TRBV30	NA	TRBJ2-7	TGTGCCTGGAAGGCGGGGGCCTCCTACGAGCAGTACTTC	CAWKAGASYEQYF
TRBD2	15	TRBV25-1	few	TRBJ2-7	TGTGCCAGCAGTGGGGGACTAGCGGGAGGGTACGAGCAGTACTTC	CASSGGLAGGYEQYF
NA	15	TRBV9	NA	TRBJ1-1	TGTGCCAGCAGCGGTACAGGGAGTTTGAACACTGAAGCTTTCTTT	CASSGTGSLNTEAFF
TRBD2	16	TRBV18	NA	TRBJ2-1	TGTGCCAGCTCACCCCGACTAGCGGGAACCTACAATGAGCAGTTCTTC	CASSPRLAGTYNEQFF
NA	16	TRBV28	few	TRBJ2-1	TGTGCCAGCAGTTTCAGGGGAAGTCCTATCGGGAATGAGCAGTTCTTC	CASSFRGSPIGNEQFF
NA	11	TRBV20-1	NA	TRBJ1-4	TGCAGTCCAGCAACTAATGAAAAACTGTTTTTT	CSPATNEKLFF
TRBD1	13	TRBV5-6	few	TRBJ1-2	TGTGCCAGCAGCTTGGCACAGGGGGGAGGCTACACCTTC	CASSLAQGGGYTF
NA	18	TRBV4-2	few	TRBJ1-2	TGTGCCAGCAGCCAAGATTTGCTCAGGAGGTGGAGGAGATATGGCTACACCTTC	CASSQDLLRRWRRYGYTF
TRBD1	15	TRBV7-6	NA	TRBJ1-5	TGTGCCAGCAGCCTGACAGGGGGCGATTTGCAGCCCCAGCATTTT	CASSLTGGDLQPQHF
TRBD1	14	TRBV5-1	NA	TRBJ2-7	TGCGCCAGCAGCTTGGAGGGACAGTCCTACGAGCAGTACTTC	CASSLEGQSYEQYF
NA	13	TRBV30	few	TRBJ2-3	TGTGCCTGGCTCAAACCGGGGGCAGATACGCAGTATTTT	CAWLKPGADTQYF
NA	15	TRBV10-3	NA	TRBJ2-1	TGTGCCATCAGTGACCAAGGACTAACGGAAAATGAGCAGTTCTTC	CAISDQGLTENEQFF
NA	13	TRBV28	NA	TRBJ2-3	TGTGCCAGCAGTGGGGAGGGCACAGATACGCAGTATTTT	CASSGEGTDTQYF
NA	14	TRBV7-9	NA	TRBJ1-1	TGTGCCAGCTCGCGGGGGGGACCAGGGACTGAAGCTTTCTTT	CASSRGGPGTEAFF
TRBD1	12	TRBV30	NA	TRBJ2-7	TGTGCCGGACAGGGTGTGTATCACGAGCAGTACTTC	CAGQGVYHEQYF
NA	15	TRBV4-3	NA	TRBJ2-2	TGCGCCAGCAGCCAAGATTACGGGGGCACCGGGGAGCTGTTTTTT	CASSQDYGGTGELFF
NA	15	TRBV7-2	few	TRBJ2-1	TGTGCCAGCAGCTTCTGGGGCTCCGGTTACAATGAGCAGTTCTTC	CASSFWGSGYNEQFF
NA	16	TRBV5-1	NA	TRBJ2-2	TGCGCCAGCAGCCAGACTTCGGGTACCAACACCGGGGAGCTGTTTTTT	CASSQTSGTNTGELFF
TRBD1	14	TRBV25-1	few	TRBJ2-5	TGTGCCAGCAGTGAACAGGGACAGTTGGGGACCCAGTACTTC	CASSEQGQLGTQYF
NA	15	TRBV15	few	TRBJ1-1	TGTGCCACCAGCCGCCGGACTAACAAGGGCACTGAAGCTTTCTTT	CATSRRTNKGTEAFF
NA	14	TRBV29-1	NA	TRBJ1-1	TGCAGCGTTATGGGCAAACTCATGAACACTGAAGCTTTCTTT	CSVMGKLMNTEAFF
TRBD1	15	TRBV19	NA	TRBJ1-5	TGTGCCAGTAGCCTATCAAGGACAGGTTTCCAGCCCCAGCATTTT	CASSLSRTGFQPQHF
TRBD2	15	TRBV9	few	TRBJ2-7	TGTGCCAGCAGCGTAGCCCCAGCGGGAGCCAACGAGCAGTACTTC	CASSVAPAGANEQYF
TRBD1	14	TRBV7-7	NA	TRBJ2-5	TGTGCTAGCAGCGGACAGGGGGCTGGAGAGACCCAGTACTTC	CASSGQGAGETQYF
NA	13	TRBV7-2	few	TRBJ2-4	TGTGCCAGCAGCTTAGCGGGAGAAAACATTCAGTACTTC	CASSLAGENIQYF
NA	14	TRBV5-4	NA	TRBJ2-5	TGTGCCAGCAGCTCCAGGACAGAGCCCAGGACCCAGTACTTC	CASSSRTEPRTQYF
NA	16	TRBV7-9	few	TRBJ2-1	TGTGCCAGCAGGCAACAGACCGGGACACTCTACAATGAGCAGTTCTTC	CASRQQTGTLYNEQFF
NA	13	TRBV30	few	TRBJ2-5	TGTGCACTCATGGGGGCCTGGGGTGAGACCCAGTACTTC	CALMGAWGETQYF
TRBD1	13	TRBV30	NA	TRBJ1-1	TGTGCCTGGAGGACAGGGATGAACACTGAAGCTTTCTTT	CAWRTGMNTEAFF
TRBD2	17	TRBV29-1	few	TRBJ2-1	TGCAGCGTTGGATCTGCGGGACTAGCGGGAACCTACAATGAGCAGTTCTTC	CSVGSAGLAGTYNEQFF
NA	12	TRBV29-1	few	TRBJ2-1	TGCAGCGTCGAGCGGGTATACAATGAGCAGTTCTTC	CSVERVYNEQFF
NA	15	TRBV28	NA	TRBJ2-7	TGTGCCAGCAGTTTTACTAGCACCTCAAATTACGAGCAGTACTTC	CASSFTSTSNYEQYF
NA	13	TRBV5-1	few	TRBJ1-1	TGCGCCAGCAGCGATGACAGGAACACTGAAGCTTTCTTT	CASSDDRNTEAFF
NA	16	TRBV7-2	few	TRBJ2-1	TGTGCCAGCAGCTTAACTAGCAGTAGCTCCTACAATGAGCAGTTCTTC	CASSLTSSSSYNEQFF
TRBD1	16	TRBV7-9	few	TRBJ1-3	TGTGCCAGCAGCTCGATAACAGGGGTTTACGGAAACACCATATATTTT	CASSSITGVYGNTIYF
TRBD1	14	TRBV30	few	TRBJ1-4	TGTGCCTGGTCAGTAGGACAGGCTAATGAAAAACTGTTTTTT	CAWSVGQANEKLFF
TRBD1	17	TRBV4-1	NA	TRBJ1-4	TGCGCCAGCAGCCCGCTTGTCCGTGGACAGGGCCGTGAAAAACTGTTTTTT	CASSPLVRGQGREKLFF
TRBD1	15	TRBV11-1	few	TRBJ2-7	TGTGCCAGCAGCTCCGCTTGGGACAGGGGCCACGAGCAGTACTTC	CASSSAWDRGHEQYF
NA	13	TRBV18	NA	TRBJ2-5	TGTGCCAGCTCACCGATACTTCAAGAGACCCAGTACTTC	CASSPILQETQYF
TRBD1	14	TRBV30	few	TRBJ1-5	TGTGCCTGGAGTGTCATGACAGGGGATCAGCCCCAGCATTTT	CAWSVMTGDQPQHF
NA	15	TRBV30	NA	TRBJ2-4	TGTGCCTGGAGTGTACGACTGTCAGCCAAAAACATTCAGTACTTC	CAWSVRLSAKNIQYF
TRBD2	14	TRBV5-1	few	TRBJ2-3	TGCGCCAGCAGCTTGGTTGTAGCGGGAGATACGCAGTATTTT	CASSLVVAGDTQYF
TRBD2	17	TRBV4-2	few	TRBJ2-5	TGTGCCAGCAGCCCAAGACTAGCGTCAGCCCCGATGGAGACCCAGTACTTC	CASSPRLASAPMETQYF
NA	11	TRBV30	NA	TRBJ1-3	TGTGCCTCCCACAGGGGAAACACCATATATTTT	CASHRGNTIYF
NA	16	TRBV4-1	NA	TRBJ2-7	TGCGCCAGCAGCCCAATACCAGACAGGCGAGAAGGCGAGCAGTACTTC	CASSPIPDRREGEQYF
TRBD2	18	TRBV18	NA	TRBJ2-5	TGTGCCAGCTCACCTATCGGACTAGCGGGAGGGCCCTCGGAGACCCAGTACTTC	CASSPIGLAGGPSETQYF
TRBD1	15	TRBV23-1	NA	TRBJ2-1	TGCGCCAGCAGCCAGCAGGGGGTCTCCTACAATGAGCAGTTCTTC	CASSQQGVSYNEQFF
TRBD1	16	TRBV5-6	few	TRBJ2-5	TGTGCCAGCAGCCTGCAGGGACAGGGATCCCAAGAGACCCAGTACTTC	CASSLQGQGSQETQYF
TRBD1	14	TRBV30	NA	TRBJ2-2	TGTGCCGGGGACAGGGGGCGGTATAGCGGGGAGCTGTTTTTT	CAGDRGRYSGELFF
NA	12	TRBV1	few	TRBJ2-7	TGCACCAGCAGCCATTTATCAGTGGAGCAGTACTTC	CTSSHLSVEQYF
TRBD2	15	TRBV30	NA	TRBJ2-7	TGTGCCTGGAGCGTACCTCCGGGACTAGCCTACGAGCAGTACTTC	CAWSVPPGLAYEQYF